This T cell receptor (beta chain) was sequenced for a study of regulatory T cells in long-lasting Graves disease. As for time point: newly diagnosed GD, antithyroid drugs for less than 3 months. PBMC RNA served as the TCR library source. iRepertoire HTBI primers and Arm-PCR of CDR3 regions built TCR beta libraries. TCRdb reanalysed the multiplex PCR reads using MiXCR and keeps one entry per CDR3 protein. The table has about 470,000 distinct CDR3 sequences, about 15% seen once; the top ten hold 16%. V was cut by 6 bases and J by 0 bases, with 6 bases left in between. In germline, CDR1 is MNHNS, CDR2 SASEGT. The CDR3 extends over 14 amino acids. These data also formed part of another study, on T cells in Graves' hyperthyroidism and ophthalmopathy.

The sequence derives from a woman aged 25 to 39 with Graves disease. The J gene is TRBJ2-6, the V gene TRBV6-1, with D perhaps TRBD2 (6 bases). This specimen was peripheral blood mononuclear cells (PBMCs), taken at new diagnosis, from a patient treated with antithyroid drugs. The CDR3 DNA reads TGTGCCAGCAGCGGGAGCTCTGGGGCCAACGTCCTGACTTTC. This gives the protein CASSGSSGANVLTF.